A selection of T cell receptor beta chains follows, all from one sample in a study of vaccination effects on CD4 cells after COVID-19. No antigen is known for these receptors. Libraries were prepared by immunoSEQ multiplex PCR; TCRdb keeps only in-frame clonotypes and omits some of them. The table shows tens of thousands of clones, with about 80% occurring only once. Specimen: CD4+ T cells from PBMCs cultured without peptide, collected before COVID-19 vaccination. These receptors came from a human donor who had a prior SARS-CoV-2 infection. CDR3s include the opening cysteine and the closing phenylalanine or tryptophan. Fields, in order: D gene, clone size, V gene, J gene, CDR3 protein, CDR3 DNA. The D gene is left open where the match is weak. Part of the rows lack a size; the others show once, few, many or a class for expanded clones.

>.|.|TRBV18|TRBJ1-1
CASSPQGIGNTEAFF
TGTGCCAGCTCACCACAGGGGATAGGAAACACTGAAGCTTTCTTT
>.|.|TRBV4-3|TRBJ2-5
CASSQDYRDGPETQYF
TGCGCCAGCAGCCAAGATTACAGGGACGGGCCAGAGACCCAGTACTTC
>.|once|TRBV2|TRBJ1-2
CASRGDTF
TGTGCCAGCAGGGGGGACACCTTC
>.|.|TRBV2|TRBJ1-4
CASSEQVGEKLFF
TGTGCCAGCAGTGAACAGGTGGGGGAAAAACTGTTTTTT
>TRBD2|.|TRBV10-3|TRBJ2-1
CAIRGTSGNNEQFF
TGTGCCATCAGGGGGACTAGCGGTAACAATGAGCAGTTCTTC
>.|few|TRBV7-3|TRBJ2-6
CASSEDPSGANVLTF
TGTGCCAGCAGCGAAGACCCCTCTGGGGCCAACGTCCTGACTTTC
>.|.|TRBV6-5|TRBJ2-6
CASSYNGEAGANVLTF
TGTGCCAGCAGTTACAACGGGGAGGCCGGGGCCAACGTCCTGACTTTC
>.|.|TRBV5-4|TRBJ1-2
CASSRGFEFSYGYTF
TGTGCCAGCAGCCGCGGTTTTGAGTTTTCCTATGGCTACACCTTC
>.|.|TRBV11-1|TRBJ2-3
CASARGAGSTDTQYF
TGTGCCAGCGCAAGGGGGGCTGGGAGCACAGATACGCAGTATTTT
>TRBD1|.|TRBV6-5|TRBJ1-1
CASRDRGSAFF
TGTGCCAGTCGGGACAGGGGGTCGGCTTTCTTT
>.|.|TRBV11-3|TRBJ1-1
CASSLAGTEAFF
TGTGCCAGCAGCTTAGCAGGCACTGAAGCTTTCTTT
>TRBD1|few|TRBV2|TRBJ1-6
CASSADRGPSPLHF
TGTGCCAGCAGTGCGGACAGGGGGCCTTCACCCCTCCACTTT
>.|once|TRBV12-3/TRBV12-4|TRBJ1-1
CASSFRMNTEAFF
TGTGCCAGCAGTTTCAGGATGAACACTGAAGCTTTCTTT
>.|.|TRBV30|TRBJ2-7
CASGTYYEQYF
TGTGCATCCGGGACATACTACGAGCAGTACTTC
>.|.|TRBV10-2|TRBJ2-1
CASSVASSYNEQFF
TGCGCCAGCAGTGTTGCGAGCTCCTACAATGAGCAGTTCTTC